These T cell receptor beta chains were read from a single sample in a study of T-cell memory formation after mild COVID-19. TCRdb re-called the 5' RACE reads through MiXCR, storing one row per CDR3 protein. The data hold fewer than 150,000 distinct CDR3 sequences, with about 6.5% observed a single time. The sequenced material came from PBMCs or a T cell subset sorted from them (not recorded which). All receptors come from an adult woman who had mild COVID-19 (a few samples of this study predate the infection). Cell type and time point are not known. The CDR3 runs from the conserved cysteine through the conserved F or W. Fields, in order: D gene, J gene, V gene, clone size, CDR3 DNA, CDR3 protein. A D gene is named only where the DNA matches it firmly. Rows give clone size only sometimes, using once, few, many, or a class for an expanded clone.

D: -; J: TRBJ1-2; V: TRBV5-1; size: -; DNA: TGCGCCAGCAGCCCGACCGTGGGGGCAGGTGGCTATGGCTACACCTTC; CDR3: CASSPTVGAGGYGYTF
D: -; J: TRBJ2-7; V: TRBV30; size: few; DNA: TGTGCCTGGAGTGTTGGGACCCCCTACGAGCAGTACTTC; CDR3: CAWSVGTPYEQYF
D: -; J: TRBJ2-3; V: TRBV21-1; size: -; DNA: TGTGCCAGCAGCAAAGAAGCTAGCGAGTCCACAGATACGCAGTATTTT; CDR3: CASSKEASESTDTQYF
D: TRBD2; J: TRBJ2-7; V: TRBV9; size: few; DNA: TGTGCCAGCAGCGTAGGGACTAGCGGGCCCTACGAGCAGTACTTC; CDR3: CASSVGTSGPYEQYF
D: -; J: TRBJ2-7; V: TRBV10-3; size: -; DNA: TGTGCCATCAGGGATGACTGGAGTGCCTACGAGCAGTACTTC; CDR3: CAIRDDWSAYEQYF
D: -; J: TRBJ2-2; V: TRBV5-5; size: -; DNA: TGTGCCAGCAGCTTGATGCTCTTTCTCCAGACCGGGGAGCTGTTTTTT; CDR3: CASSLMLFLQTGELFF
D: -; J: TRBJ2-2; V: TRBV12-5; size: many; DNA: TGTGCTAGTGGGCAGGGGGGAACCGGGGAGCTGTTTTTT; CDR3: CASGQGGTGELFF
D: -; J: TRBJ1-2; V: TRBV5-1; size: few; DNA: TGCGCCAGCAGCTTGGAGGCGGGATATGGCTACACCTTC; CDR3: CASSLEAGYGYTF
D: TRBD1; J: TRBJ1-6; V: TRBV27; size: -; DNA: TGTGCCAGCAGTTTCCAGGACAGGGGGCTGCCCCTCCACTTT; CDR3: CASSFQDRGLPLHF
D: -; J: TRBJ2-3; V: TRBV20-1; size: many; DNA: TGCAGTGCTGGAGACCGCGCAGATACGCAGTATTTT; CDR3: CSAGDRADTQYF
D: -; J: TRBJ2-1; V: TRBV4-2; size: many; DNA: TGTGCCAGCAGCCAAGATCCGGTCTGGAATGAGCAGTTCTTC; CDR3: CASSQDPVWNEQFF
D: TRBD1; J: TRBJ2-7; V: TRBV20-1; size: -; DNA: TGCAGTGCTAGAGTGGGACAGGGTGGCTCCTACGAGCAGTACTTC; CDR3: CSARVGQGGSYEQYF
D: TRBD2; J: TRBJ2-1; V: TRBV20-1; size: few; DNA: TGCAGTGCTCCCAAAATAGCGGGAAATCATGAGCAGTTCTTC; CDR3: CSAPKIAGNHEQFF
D: -; J: TRBJ2-2; V: TRBV2; size: -; DNA: TGTGCCATGTGGACCGGGGTACTCATGGGGGAGCTGTTTTTT; CDR3: CAMWTGVLMGELFF
D: TRBD1; J: TRBJ1-1; V: TRBV12-3/TRBV12-4; size: many; DNA: TGTGCCAGCAGCCCCCACAGGGGAGGAGGCACTGAAGCTTTCTTT; CDR3: CASSPHRGGGTEAFF
D: -; J: TRBJ2-3; V: TRBV5-1; size: many; DNA: TGCGCCAGCAGCTTGGAGGTACCTCGCGATACGCAGTATTTT; CDR3: CASSLEVPRDTQYF
D: -; J: TRBJ2-5; V: TRBV9; size: few; DNA: TGTGCCAGCAGCTCCTCGGACGGGCGTTCTCAAGAGACCCAGTACTTC; CDR3: CASSSSDGRSQETQYF
D: -; J: TRBJ2-7; V: TRBV4-1; size: many; DNA: TGCGCCAGCAGCCAAGATGAGTGGGGGCTAAACTCCTACGAGCAGTACTTC; CDR3: CASSQDEWGLNSYEQYF
D: -; J: TRBJ2-5; V: TRBV24-1; size: -; DNA: TGTGCCACCAGTGATCCTCGGCGGCCTGAGACCCAGTACTTC; CDR3: CATSDPRRPETQYF
D: TRBD1; J: TRBJ2-7; V: TRBV9; size: few; DNA: TGTGCCAGCAGCGTAGGGACAGGCGGTGAGCAGTACTTC; CDR3: CASSVGTGGEQYF
D: TRBD2; J: TRBJ2-7; V: TRBV18; size: many; DNA: TGTGCCAGCTCCCCTACTAGCGGGAGTTCCTACGAGCAGTACTTC; CDR3: CASSPTSGSSYEQYF
D: TRBD1; J: TRBJ2-7; V: TRBV12-3/TRBV12-4; size: few; DNA: TGTGCCAGCAGTTTAGGACAGGGTGGCTACGAGCAGTACTTC; CDR3: CASSLGQGGYEQYF
D: TRBD1; J: TRBJ2-7; V: TRBV5-5; size: many; DNA: TGTGCCAGCAGCTTCACCGGGACAGGCTCCTACGAGCAGTACTTC; CDR3: CASSFTGTGSYEQYF
D: TRBD1; J: TRBJ2-7; V: TRBV5-1; size: -; DNA: TGCGCCAGCAGCGCCGGGGACAGTTACTACGAGCAGTACTTC; CDR3: CASSAGDSYYEQYF
D: TRBD2; J: TRBJ2-1; V: TRBV27; size: few; DNA: TGTGCCTCCTCGACTAGCGGGATAGTCAATGAGCAGTTCTTC; CDR3: CASSTSGIVNEQFF
D: TRBD2; J: TRBJ2-2; V: TRBV7-3; size: -; DNA: TGTGCCAGCAGCCGGACTAGCGGGGGGGCCCGGGACACCGGGGAGCTGTTTTTT; CDR3: CASSRTSGGARDTGELFF
D: -; J: TRBJ1-1; V: TRBV6-6; size: many; DNA: TGTGCCAGCAGTTCTCAGGGAGGGGGGGAAGTAGCTTTCTTT; CDR3: CASSSQGGGEVAFF
D: -; J: TRBJ2-2; V: TRBV5-1; size: -; DNA: TGCGCCAGCAGCGCCGGGTCTACCACCGGGGAGCTGTTTTTT; CDR3: CASSAGSTTGELFF
D: TRBD2; J: TRBJ2-7; V: TRBV10-3; size: -; DNA: TGTGCCATCAGTGACCCACTAGCGGGAGAGGTAATCCACGAGCAGTACTTC; CDR3: CAISDPLAGEVIHEQYF
D: -; J: TRBJ2-3; V: TRBV15; size: -; DNA: TGTGCCACCAGCAGATCAGGGATTGGTACGCAGTATTTT; CDR3: CATSRSGIGTQYF
D: TRBD2; J: TRBJ2-1; V: TRBV3-1; size: -; DNA: TGTGCCAGCAGTCTGACTAGCGGGGGGCCCAATGAGCAGTTCTTC; CDR3: CASSLTSGGPNEQFF
D: -; J: TRBJ2-3; V: TRBV20-1; size: many; DNA: TGCAGTGCTCCCGGTCGGGGGCTGATTGGGGCAGATACGCAGTATTTT; CDR3: CSAPGRGLIGADTQYF
D: -; J: TRBJ2-7; V: TRBV20-1; size: few; DNA: TGCAGTGCTAGAGTAGGGACACCCTACGAGCAGTACTTC; CDR3: CSARVGTPYEQYF
D: TRBD1; J: TRBJ2-5; V: TRBV2; size: -; DNA: TGTGCCAGCAGTCCGGACAGGGGCGCCCAAGAGACCCAGTACTTC; CDR3: CASSPDRGAQETQYF
D: -; J: TRBJ1-2; V: TRBV20-1; size: -; DNA: TGCAGTGCCCTGGGACCAGGGCATGGGTATGGCTACACCTTC; CDR3: CSALGPGHGYGYTF
D: -; J: TRBJ2-2; V: TRBV9; size: many; DNA: TGTGCCAGCAGCGCGGACAGAGCGAACACCGGGGAGCTGTTTTTT; CDR3: CASSADRANTGELFF
D: -; J: TRBJ1-2; V: TRBV5-1; size: many; DNA: TGCGCCAGCAGCTTGGGCAGCGATCGGGGGCTTGGAGGCTACACCTTC; CDR3: CASSLGSDRGLGGYTF
D: TRBD2; J: TRBJ2-3; V: TRBV6-5; size: few; DNA: TGTGCCAGCAACCGACTAGCGGGAGGGCCAGGGGATACGCAGTATTTT; CDR3: CASNRLAGGPGDTQYF
D: -; J: TRBJ2-7; V: TRBV7-6; size: many; DNA: TGTGCCAGCAGCTTATGGGGGGATCACTCCTACGAGCAGTACTTC; CDR3: CASSLWGDHSYEQYF
D: -; J: TRBJ1-5; V: TRBV13; size: few; DNA: TGTGCCAGCAGCTTCGGAGGGGGGCGGCAGCCCCAGCATTTT; CDR3: CASSFGGGRQPQHF
D: -; J: TRBJ1-2; V: TRBV6-1; size: -; DNA: TGTGCCAGCAGAACCAAAATAGCTCCGGTCCTCGGTGGCTACACCTTC; CDR3: CASRTKIAPVLGGYTF
D: -; J: TRBJ2-7; V: TRBV5-1; size: -; DNA: TGCGCCAGCGGTCCCTTCTCAAGCGTCTCCGAGCAGTACTTC; CDR3: CASGPFSSVSEQYF
D: TRBD1; J: TRBJ1-1; V: TRBV30; size: -; DNA: TGTGCCTGGAGTCTACAGGGGTTGACTGAAGCTTTCTTT; CDR3: CAWSLQGLTEAFF
D: TRBD2; J: TRBJ2-1; V: TRBV9; size: many; DNA: TGTGCCAGCAGCGCAAGCGGGAGCAGCTCCTACAATGAGCAGTTCTTC; CDR3: CASSASGSSSYNEQFF
D: -; J: TRBJ2-3; V: TRBV5-1; size: -; DNA: TGCGCCAGCAGGGGTCTCGGAGGGGCTGAGGATACGCAGTATTTT; CDR3: CASRGLGGAEDTQYF
D: -; J: TRBJ1-1; V: TRBV25-1; size: -; DNA: TGTGCCAGCAGAAGGACGGCGGGGAACACTGAAGCTTTCTTT; CDR3: CASRRTAGNTEAFF
D: -; J: TRBJ2-2; V: TRBV7-7; size: few; DNA: TGTGCCAGCAGCTTAAGTTCCTCTGTCGGGTACACCGGGGAGCTGTTTTTT; CDR3: CASSLSSSVGYTGELFF
D: TRBD2; J: TRBJ2-7; V: TRBV7-2; size: few; DNA: TGTGCCAGCAGCTTAGGGGGACTAGCGAAGCAGTACTTC; CDR3: CASSLGGLAKQYF
D: TRBD1; J: TRBJ1-1; V: TRBV11-1; size: few; DNA: TGTGCCAGCAGCCCCCGGACAGGGGTGAGGACTGAAGCTTTCTTT; CDR3: CASSPRTGVRTEAFF
D: TRBD1; J: TRBJ2-3; V: TRBV5-1; size: few; DNA: TGCGCCAGCAGCTTGGACCCCTCGGGACAGGGGGCTGCTACGCAGTATTTT; CDR3: CASSLDPSGQGAATQYF
D: -; J: TRBJ2-1; V: TRBV4-1; size: many; DNA: TGCGCCAGCAGCCAAGTTTGGGATGAGCAGTTCTTC; CDR3: CASSQVWDEQFF
D: -; J: TRBJ1-2; V: TRBV14; size: few; DNA: TGTGCCAGCAGCCAAGATACGGATTATGGCTACACCTTC; CDR3: CASSQDTDYGYTF
D: -; J: TRBJ2-7; V: TRBV7-3; size: many; DNA: TGTGCCAGCAGCTTAAACGGTGACGAGCAGTACTTC; CDR3: CASSLNGDEQYF
D: -; J: TRBJ2-1; V: TRBV28; size: -; DNA: TGTGCCAGCGGACCGCTGGACAATGAGCAGTTCTTC; CDR3: CASGPLDNEQFF